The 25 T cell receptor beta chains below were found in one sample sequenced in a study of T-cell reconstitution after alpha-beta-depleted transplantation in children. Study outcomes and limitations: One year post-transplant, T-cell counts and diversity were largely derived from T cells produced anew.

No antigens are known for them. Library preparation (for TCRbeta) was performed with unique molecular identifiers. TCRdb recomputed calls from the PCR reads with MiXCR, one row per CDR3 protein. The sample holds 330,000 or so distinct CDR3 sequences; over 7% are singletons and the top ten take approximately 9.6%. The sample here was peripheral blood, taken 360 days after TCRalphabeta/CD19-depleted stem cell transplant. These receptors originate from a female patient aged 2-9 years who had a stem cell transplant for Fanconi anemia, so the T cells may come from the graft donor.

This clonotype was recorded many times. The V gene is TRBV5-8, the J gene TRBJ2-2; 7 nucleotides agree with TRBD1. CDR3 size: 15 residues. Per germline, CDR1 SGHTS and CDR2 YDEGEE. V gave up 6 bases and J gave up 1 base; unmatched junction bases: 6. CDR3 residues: CASILRDRNTGELFF. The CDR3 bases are TGTGCCAGCATCCTCCGGGACAGGAACACCGGGGAGCTGTTTTTT.

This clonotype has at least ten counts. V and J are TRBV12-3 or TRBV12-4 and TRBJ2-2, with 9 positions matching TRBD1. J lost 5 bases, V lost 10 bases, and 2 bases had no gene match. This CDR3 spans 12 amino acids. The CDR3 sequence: CAIDRGTGELFF. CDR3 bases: TGTGCCATTGACAGGGGGACCGGGGAGCTGTTTTTT.

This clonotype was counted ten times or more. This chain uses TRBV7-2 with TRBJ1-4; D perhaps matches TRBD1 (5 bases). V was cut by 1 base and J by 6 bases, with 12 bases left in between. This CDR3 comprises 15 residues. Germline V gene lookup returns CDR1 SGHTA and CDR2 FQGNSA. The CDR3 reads CASSLGYRTYEKLFF. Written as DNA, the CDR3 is TGTGCCAGCAGCTTAGGGTACAGGACCTATGAAAAACTGTTTTTT.

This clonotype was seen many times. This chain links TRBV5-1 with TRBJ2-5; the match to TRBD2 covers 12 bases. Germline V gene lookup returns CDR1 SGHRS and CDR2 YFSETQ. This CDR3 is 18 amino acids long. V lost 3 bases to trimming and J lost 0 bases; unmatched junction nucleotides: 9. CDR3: CASSWRLAGASYQETQYF. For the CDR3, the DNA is TGCGCCAGCAGCTGGAGACTAGCGGGGGCGTCGTACCAAGAGACCCAGTACTTC. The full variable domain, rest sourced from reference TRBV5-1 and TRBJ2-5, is KAGVTQTPRYLIKTRGQQVTLSCSPISGHRSVSWYQQTPGQGLQFLFEYFSETQRNKGNFPGRFSGRQFSNSRSEMNVSTLELGDSALYLCASSWRLAGASYQETQYFGPGTRLLVL.

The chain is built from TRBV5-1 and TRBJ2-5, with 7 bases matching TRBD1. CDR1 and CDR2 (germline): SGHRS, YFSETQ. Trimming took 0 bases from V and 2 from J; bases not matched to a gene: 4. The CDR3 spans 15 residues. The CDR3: CASSLAPRGQETQYF. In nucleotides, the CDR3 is TGCGCCAGCAGCTTGGCCCCCAGGGGGCAAGAGACCCAGTACTTC.

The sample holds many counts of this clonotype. The CDR3 reads CASSQGRKQFF. The CDR3 DNA is TGTGCCAGCAGCCAGGGGCGCAAGCAGTTCTTC. This chain connects TRBV3-1 to TRBJ2-1; a weak D match, TRBD1 (5 bases). The CDR3 loop spans 11 amino acids. V was trimmed by 3 bases and J by 11 bases, leaving 8 bases between them. The germline V gene encodes CDR1 LGHDT and CDR2 YNNKEL (reference sequence).

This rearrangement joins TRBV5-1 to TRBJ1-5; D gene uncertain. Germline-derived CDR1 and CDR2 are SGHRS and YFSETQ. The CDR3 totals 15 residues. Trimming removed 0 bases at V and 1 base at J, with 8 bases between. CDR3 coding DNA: TGCGCCAGCAGCTTGGATCCCGAGAGCAATCAGCCCCAGCATTTT. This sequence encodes CASSLDPESNQPQHF.

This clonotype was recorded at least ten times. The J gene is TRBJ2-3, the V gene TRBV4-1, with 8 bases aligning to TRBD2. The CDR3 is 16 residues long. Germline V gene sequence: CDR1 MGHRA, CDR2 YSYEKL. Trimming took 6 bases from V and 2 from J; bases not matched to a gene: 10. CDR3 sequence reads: CASREFGLASTDTQYF. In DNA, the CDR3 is TGCGCCAGCAGGGAATTCGGACTAGCTTCCACAGATACGCAGTATTTT.

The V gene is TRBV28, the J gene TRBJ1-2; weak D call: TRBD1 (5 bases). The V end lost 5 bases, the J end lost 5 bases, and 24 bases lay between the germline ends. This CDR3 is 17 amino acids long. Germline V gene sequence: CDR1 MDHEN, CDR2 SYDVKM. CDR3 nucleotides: TGTGCCAGCAGTCCATATGGGCGGGGGGTCAGGAGGTATGGCTACACCTTC. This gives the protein CASSPYGRGVRRYGYTF.

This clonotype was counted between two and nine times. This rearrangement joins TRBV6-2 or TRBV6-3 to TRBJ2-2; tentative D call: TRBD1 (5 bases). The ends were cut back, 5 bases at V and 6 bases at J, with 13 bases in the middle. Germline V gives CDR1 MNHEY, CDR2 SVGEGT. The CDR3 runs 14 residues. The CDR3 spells CASSITREAGELFF. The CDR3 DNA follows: TGTGCCAGCAGTATAACCAGGGAAGCCGGGGAGCTGTTTTTT.

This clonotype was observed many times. For the CDR3, the DNA is TGCGCCAGCAGCTGGGGCCGAGACAGTCTTCCCGGGGAGCTGTTTTTT. As protein: CASSWGRDSLPGELFF. The gene calls are TRBV5-1 and TRBJ2-2, with a possible D match to TRBD1 (5 bases). V lost 3 bases, J lost 6 bases, and 18 bases lay in between. Germline V gene data show CDR1 as SGHRS and CDR2 as YFSETQ. CDR3 length equals 16 residues.

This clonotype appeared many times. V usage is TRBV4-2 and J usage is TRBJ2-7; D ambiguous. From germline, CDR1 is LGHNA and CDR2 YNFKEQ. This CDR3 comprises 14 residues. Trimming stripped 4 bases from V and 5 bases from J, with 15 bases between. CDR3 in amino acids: CASSPPGRPHEQYV. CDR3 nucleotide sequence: TGTGCCAGCAGCCCCCCCGGACGTCCCCACGAGCAGTACGTC.

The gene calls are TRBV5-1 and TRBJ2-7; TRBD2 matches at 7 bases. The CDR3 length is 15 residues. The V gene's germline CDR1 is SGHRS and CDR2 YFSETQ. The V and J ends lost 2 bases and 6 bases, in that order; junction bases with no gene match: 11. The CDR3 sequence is CASSLEGLGSGEQYF. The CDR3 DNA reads TGCGCCAGCAGCTTAGAAGGACTAGGTTCTGGCGAGCAGTACTTC.

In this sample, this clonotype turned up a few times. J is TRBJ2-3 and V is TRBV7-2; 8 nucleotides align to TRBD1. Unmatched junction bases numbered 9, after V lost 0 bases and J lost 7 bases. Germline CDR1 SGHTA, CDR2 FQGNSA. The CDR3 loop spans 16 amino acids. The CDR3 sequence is CASSLAVTGVKNTQYF. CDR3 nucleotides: TGTGCCAGCAGCTTAGCAGTGACAGGGGTAAAAAATACGCAGTATTTT.

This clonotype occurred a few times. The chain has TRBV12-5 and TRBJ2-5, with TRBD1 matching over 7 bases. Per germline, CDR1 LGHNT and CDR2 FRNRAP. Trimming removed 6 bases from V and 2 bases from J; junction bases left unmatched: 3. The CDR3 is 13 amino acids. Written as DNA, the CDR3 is TGTGCTAGTGGCACAGGGGAACAAGAGACCCAGTACTTC. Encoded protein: CASGTGEQETQYF. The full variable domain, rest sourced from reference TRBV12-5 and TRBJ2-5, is DARVTQTPRHKVTEMGQEVTMRCQPILGHNTVFWYRQTMMQGLELLAYFRNRAPLDDSGMPKDRFSAEMPDATLATLKIQPSEPRDSAVYFCASGTGEQETQYFGPGTRLLVL.

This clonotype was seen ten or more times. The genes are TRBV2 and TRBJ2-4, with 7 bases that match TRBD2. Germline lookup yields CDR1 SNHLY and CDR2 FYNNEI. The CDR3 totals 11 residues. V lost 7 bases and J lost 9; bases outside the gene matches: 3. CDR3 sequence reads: CASKGGFIQYF. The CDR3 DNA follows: TGTGCCAGCAAGGGAGGGTTCATTCAGTACTTC.

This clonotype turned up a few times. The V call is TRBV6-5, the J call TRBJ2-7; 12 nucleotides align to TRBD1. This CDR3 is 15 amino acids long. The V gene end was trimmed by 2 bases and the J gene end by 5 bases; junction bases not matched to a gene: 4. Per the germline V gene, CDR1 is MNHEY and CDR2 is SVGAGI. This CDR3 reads CASSYPGQGANEQYF. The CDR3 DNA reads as TGTGCCAGCAGTTACCCGGGACAGGGGGCTAACGAGCAGTACTTC.

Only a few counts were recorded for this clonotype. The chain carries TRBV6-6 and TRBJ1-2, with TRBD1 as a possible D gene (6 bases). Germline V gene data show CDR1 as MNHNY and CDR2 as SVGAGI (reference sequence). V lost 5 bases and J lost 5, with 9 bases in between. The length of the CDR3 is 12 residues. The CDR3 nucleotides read TGTGCCAGCAGTGGACAGCAATATGGCTACACCTTC. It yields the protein CASSGQQYGYTF.

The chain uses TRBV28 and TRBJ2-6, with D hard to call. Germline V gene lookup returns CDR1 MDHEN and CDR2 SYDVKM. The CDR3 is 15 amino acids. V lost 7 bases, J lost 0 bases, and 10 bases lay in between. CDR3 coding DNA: TGTGCCAGCAAAACGGGCGGCTCTGGGGCCAACGTCCTGACTTTC. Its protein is CASKTGGSGANVLTF.

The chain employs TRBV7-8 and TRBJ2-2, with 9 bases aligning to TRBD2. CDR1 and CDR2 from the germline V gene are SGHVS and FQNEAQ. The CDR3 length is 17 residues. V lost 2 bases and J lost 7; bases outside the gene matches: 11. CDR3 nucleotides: TGTGCCAGCAGCTTACTATTGCGGGGGGGCCTGGTCGGGGAGCTGTTTTTT. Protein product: CASSLLLRGGLVGELFF.

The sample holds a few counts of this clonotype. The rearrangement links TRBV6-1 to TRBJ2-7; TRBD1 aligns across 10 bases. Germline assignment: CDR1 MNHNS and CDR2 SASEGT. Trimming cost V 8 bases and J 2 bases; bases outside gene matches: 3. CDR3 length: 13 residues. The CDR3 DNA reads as TGTGCCAGCGGGACAGGGGTCCCCTACGAGCAGTACTTC. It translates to CASGTGVPYEQYF.

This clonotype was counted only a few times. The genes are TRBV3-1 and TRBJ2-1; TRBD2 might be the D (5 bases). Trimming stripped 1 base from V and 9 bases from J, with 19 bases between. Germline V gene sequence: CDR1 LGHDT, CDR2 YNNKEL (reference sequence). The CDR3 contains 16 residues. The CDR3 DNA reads TGTGCCAGCAGCCAAGTTCTCGAGGGTCGGGATGTTGAGCAGTTCTTC. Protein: CASSQVLEGRDVEQFF.

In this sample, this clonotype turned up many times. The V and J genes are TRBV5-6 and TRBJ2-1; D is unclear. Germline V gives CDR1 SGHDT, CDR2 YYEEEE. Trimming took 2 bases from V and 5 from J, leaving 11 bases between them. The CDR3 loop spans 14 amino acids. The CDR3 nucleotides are TGTGCCAGCAGCTTCTCTCCGGCGAACAATGAGCAGTTCTTC. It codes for CASSFSPANNEQFF.

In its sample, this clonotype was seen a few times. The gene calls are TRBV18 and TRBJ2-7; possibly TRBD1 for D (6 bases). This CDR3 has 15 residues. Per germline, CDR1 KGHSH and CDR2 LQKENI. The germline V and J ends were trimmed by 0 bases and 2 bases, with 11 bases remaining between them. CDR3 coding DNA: TGTGCCAGCTCACCACCCGGGACACGCGCCTACGAGCAGTACTTC. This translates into CASSPPGTRAYEQYF.

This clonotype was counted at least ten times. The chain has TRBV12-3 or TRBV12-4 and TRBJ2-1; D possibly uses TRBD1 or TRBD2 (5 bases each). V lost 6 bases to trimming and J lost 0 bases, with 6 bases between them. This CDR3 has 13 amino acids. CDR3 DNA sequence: TGTGCCAGCAGGGGGGACTCCTACAATGAGCAGTTCTTC. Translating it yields CASRGDSYNEQFF.